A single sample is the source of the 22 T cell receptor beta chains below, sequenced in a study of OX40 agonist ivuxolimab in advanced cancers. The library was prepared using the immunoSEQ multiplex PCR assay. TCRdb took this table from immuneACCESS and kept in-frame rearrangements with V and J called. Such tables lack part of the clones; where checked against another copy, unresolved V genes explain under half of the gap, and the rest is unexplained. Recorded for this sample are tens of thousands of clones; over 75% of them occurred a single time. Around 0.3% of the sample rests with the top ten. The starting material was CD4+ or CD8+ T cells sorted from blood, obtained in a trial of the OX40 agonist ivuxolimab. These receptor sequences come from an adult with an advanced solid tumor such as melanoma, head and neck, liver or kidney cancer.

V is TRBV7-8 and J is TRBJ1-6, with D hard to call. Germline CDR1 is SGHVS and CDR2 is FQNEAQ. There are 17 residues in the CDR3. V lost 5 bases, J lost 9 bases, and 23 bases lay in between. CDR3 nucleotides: TGTGCCAGCAGCCCCGGACTCCTACAAACAATTATTTCACCCCTCCACTTT. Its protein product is CASSPGLLQTIISPLHF.

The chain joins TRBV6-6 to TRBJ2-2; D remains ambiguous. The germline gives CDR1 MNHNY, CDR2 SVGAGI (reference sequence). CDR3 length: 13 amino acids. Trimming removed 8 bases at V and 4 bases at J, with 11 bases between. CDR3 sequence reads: CASGDRATGELFF. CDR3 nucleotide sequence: TGTGCCAGCGGGGATCGGGCCACCGGGGAGCTGTTTTTT.

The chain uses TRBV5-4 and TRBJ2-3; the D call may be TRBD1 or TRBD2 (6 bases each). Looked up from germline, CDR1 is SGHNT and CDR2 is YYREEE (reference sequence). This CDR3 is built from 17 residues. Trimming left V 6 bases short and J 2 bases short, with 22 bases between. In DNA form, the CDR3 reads TGTGCCAGCACCACCGGGGGTTGGGGGCCCTTCACAGATACGCAGTATTTT. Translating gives CASTTGGWGPFTDTQYF.

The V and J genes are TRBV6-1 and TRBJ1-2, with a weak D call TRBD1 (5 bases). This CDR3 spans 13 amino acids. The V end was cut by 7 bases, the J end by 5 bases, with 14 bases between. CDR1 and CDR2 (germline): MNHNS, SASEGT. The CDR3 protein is CASTQGGEYGYTF. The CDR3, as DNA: TGTGCCAGCACGCAGGGAGGGGAGTATGGCTACACCTTC.

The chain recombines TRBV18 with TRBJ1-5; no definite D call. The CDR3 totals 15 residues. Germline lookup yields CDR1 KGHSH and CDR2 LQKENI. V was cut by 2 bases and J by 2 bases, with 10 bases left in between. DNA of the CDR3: TGTGCCAGCTCACCAGTGGCTGACGGCAATCAGCCCCAGCATTTT. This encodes CASSPVADGNQPQHF.

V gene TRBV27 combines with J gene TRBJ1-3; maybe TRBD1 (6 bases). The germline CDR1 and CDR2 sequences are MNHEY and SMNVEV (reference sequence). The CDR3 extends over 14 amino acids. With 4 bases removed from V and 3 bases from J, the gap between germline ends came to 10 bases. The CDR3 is CASSSGGGGNTIYF. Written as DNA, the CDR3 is TGTGCCAGCAGTTCCGGGGGCGGTGGAAACACCATATATTTT.

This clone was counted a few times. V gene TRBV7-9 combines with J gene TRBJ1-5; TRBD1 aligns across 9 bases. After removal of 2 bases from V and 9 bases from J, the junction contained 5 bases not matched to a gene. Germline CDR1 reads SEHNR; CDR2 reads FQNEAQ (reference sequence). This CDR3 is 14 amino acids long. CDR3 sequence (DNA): TGTGCCAGCAGCTTAACAGGGGGCTTGGGGCCCCAGCATTTT. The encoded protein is CASSLTGGLGPQHF.

CDR3 residues: CASSILAGGTGELFF. CDR3 DNA sequence: TGTGCCAGTAGTATACTGGCGGGGGGTACCGGGGAGCTGTTTTTT. This chain links TRBV19 with TRBJ2-2, with 8 bases aligning to TRBD2. This CDR3 region has 15 residues. Germline V gene sequence: CDR1 LNHDA, CDR2 SQIVND (reference sequence). V shed 2 bases, J shed 5 bases, and the junction held 4 bases outside the gene matches.

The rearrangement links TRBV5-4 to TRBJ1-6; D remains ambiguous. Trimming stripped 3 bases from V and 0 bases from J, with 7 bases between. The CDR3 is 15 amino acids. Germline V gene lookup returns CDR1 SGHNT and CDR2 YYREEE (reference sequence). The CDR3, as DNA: TGTGCCAGCAGCTACCGGGGCTCCTATAATTCACCCCTCCACTTT. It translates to CASSYRGSYNSPLHF.

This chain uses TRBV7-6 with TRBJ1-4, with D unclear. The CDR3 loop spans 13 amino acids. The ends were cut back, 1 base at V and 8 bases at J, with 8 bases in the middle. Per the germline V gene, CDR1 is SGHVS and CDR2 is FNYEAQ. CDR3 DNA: TGTGCCAGCAGCTTAGGGTATCAGGAAAAACTGTTTTTT. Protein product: CASSLGYQEKLFF.

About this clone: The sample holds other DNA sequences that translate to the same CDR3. The CDR3 sequence: CASRASYEQYF. CDR3 sequence (DNA): TGCGCCAGCAGGGCCTCCTACGAGCAGTACTTC. This chain joins TRBV5-1 and TRBJ2-7; D is undetermined. The CDR3 has 11 residues. Per germline, CDR1 SGHRS and CDR2 YFSETQ. The V end was cut by 5 bases, the J end by 0 bases, with 3 bases between.

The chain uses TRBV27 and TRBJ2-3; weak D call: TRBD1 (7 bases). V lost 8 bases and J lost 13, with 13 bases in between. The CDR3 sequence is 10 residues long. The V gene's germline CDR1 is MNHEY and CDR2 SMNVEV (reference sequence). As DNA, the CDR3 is TGTGCCAGCGGCCCCAGGGGGGAGTATTTT. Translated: CASGPRGEYF.

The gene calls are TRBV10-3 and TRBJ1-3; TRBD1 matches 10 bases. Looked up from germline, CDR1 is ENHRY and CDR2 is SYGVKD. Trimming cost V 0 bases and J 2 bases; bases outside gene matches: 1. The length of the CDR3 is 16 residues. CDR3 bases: TGTGCCATCAGTGAGTCCGGGACAGGGGCTGGAAACACCATATATTTT. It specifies CAISESGTGAGNTIYF.

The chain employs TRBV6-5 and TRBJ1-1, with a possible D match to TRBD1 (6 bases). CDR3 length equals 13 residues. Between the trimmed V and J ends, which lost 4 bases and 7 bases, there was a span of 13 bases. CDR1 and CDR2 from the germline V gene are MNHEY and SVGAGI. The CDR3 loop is CASSFRQVGEAFF. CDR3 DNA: TGTGCCAGCAGTTTCCGACAGGTCGGTGAAGCTTTCTTT.

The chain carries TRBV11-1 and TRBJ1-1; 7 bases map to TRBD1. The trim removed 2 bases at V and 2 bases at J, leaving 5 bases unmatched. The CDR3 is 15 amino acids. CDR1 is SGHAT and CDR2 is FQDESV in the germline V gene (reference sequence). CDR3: CASSLKGTANTEAFF. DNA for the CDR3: TGTGCCAGCAGCTTAAAGGGGACAGCTAACACTGAAGCTTTCTTT. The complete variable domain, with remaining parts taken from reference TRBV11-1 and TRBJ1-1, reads EAEVAQSPRYKITEKSQAVAFWCDPISGHATLYWYRQILGQGPELLVQFQDESVVDDSQLPKDRFSAERLKGVDSTLKIQPAELGDSAMYLCASSLKGTANTEAFFGQGTRLTVV.

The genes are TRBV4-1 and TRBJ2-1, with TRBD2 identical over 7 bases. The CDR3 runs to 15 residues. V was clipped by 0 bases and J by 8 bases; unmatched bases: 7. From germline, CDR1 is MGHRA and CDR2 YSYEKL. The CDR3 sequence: CASSQDVASGYEQFF. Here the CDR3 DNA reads TGCGCCAGCAGCCAAGATGTGGCTAGCGGCTATGAGCAGTTCTTC.

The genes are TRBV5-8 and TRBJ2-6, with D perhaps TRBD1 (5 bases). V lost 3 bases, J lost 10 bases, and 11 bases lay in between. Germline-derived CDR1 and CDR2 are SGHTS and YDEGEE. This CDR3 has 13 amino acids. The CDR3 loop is CASSYDRANVLTF. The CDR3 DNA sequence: TGTGCCAGCAGCTACGACAGAGCAAACGTCCTGACTTTC. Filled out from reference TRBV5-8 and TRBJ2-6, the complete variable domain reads EAGVTQSPTHLIKTRGQQATLRCSPISGHTSVYWYQQALGLGLQFLLWYDEGEERNRGNFPPRFSGRQFPNYSSELNVNALELEDSALYLCASSYDRANVLTFGAGSRLTVL.

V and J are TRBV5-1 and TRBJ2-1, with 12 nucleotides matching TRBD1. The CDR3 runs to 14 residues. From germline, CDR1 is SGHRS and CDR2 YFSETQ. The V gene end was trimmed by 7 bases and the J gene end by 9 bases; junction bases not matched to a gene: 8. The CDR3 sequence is CASDRDRGRGEQFF. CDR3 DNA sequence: TGCGCCAGCGACCGGGACAGGGGGCGCGGTGAGCAGTTCTTC.

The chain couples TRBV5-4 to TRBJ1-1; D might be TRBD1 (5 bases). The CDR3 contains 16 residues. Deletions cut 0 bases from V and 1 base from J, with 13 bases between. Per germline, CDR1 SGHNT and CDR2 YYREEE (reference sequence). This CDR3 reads CASSLEGVSWNTEAFF. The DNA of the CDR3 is TGTGCCAGCAGCTTGGAAGGGGTCAGTTGGAACACTGAAGCTTTCTTT.

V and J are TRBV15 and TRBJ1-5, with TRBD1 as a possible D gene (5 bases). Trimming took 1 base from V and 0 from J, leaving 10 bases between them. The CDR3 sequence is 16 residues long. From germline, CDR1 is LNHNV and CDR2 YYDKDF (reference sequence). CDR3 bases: TGTGCCACCAGCAGAGGAGAACAGGTTAGCAATCAGCCCCAGCATTTT. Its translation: CATSRGEQVSNQPQHF. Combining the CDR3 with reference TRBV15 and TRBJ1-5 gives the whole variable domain DAMVIQNPRYQVTQFGKPVTLSCSQTLNHNVMYWYQQKSSQAPKLLFHYYDKDFNNEADTPDNFQSRRPNTSFCFLDIRSPGLGDTAMYLCATSRGEQVSNQPQHFGDGTRLSIL.

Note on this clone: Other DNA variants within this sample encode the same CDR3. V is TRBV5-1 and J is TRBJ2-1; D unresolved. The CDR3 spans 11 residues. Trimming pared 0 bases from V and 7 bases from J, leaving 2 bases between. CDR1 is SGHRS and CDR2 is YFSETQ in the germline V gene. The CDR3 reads CASSLGNEQFF. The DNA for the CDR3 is TGCGCCAGCAGCTTGGGAAATGAGCAGTTCTTC.

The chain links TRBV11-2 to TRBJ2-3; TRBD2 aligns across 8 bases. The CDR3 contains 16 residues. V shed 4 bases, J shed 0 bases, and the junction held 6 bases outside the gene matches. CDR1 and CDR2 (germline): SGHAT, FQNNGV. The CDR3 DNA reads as TGTGCCAGCAGCTATCTTGAGCGGGGGAGCACAGATACGCAGTATTTT. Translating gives CASSYLERGSTDTQYF.